Below, one TCR beta chain is given with its context. CDR3 length: 15 amino acids. With 5 bases removed from V and 4 bases from J, the gap between germline ends came to 17 bases. The V gene's germline CDR1 is SGHAT and CDR2 FQNNGV. Under the authors' procedure: Amplification from reference gene primers served as the basis for estimated nucleated cell counts. Clones were sequenced by immunoSEQ multiplex PCR, and TCRdb holds only the in-frame ones, with some missing. The DNA was the basis for D and trimming; V, J and clone size are from that table. The sample holds about 64,000 clones, roughly four fifths seen once. The data are from a study of blood T cell repertoires in COVID-19. Study in general: Whether acute or convalescent, the COVID-19 samples came from the United States, Italy and Spain. T cells, B-cell-depleted T cells, or PBMCs supplied cDNA or gDNA.

Sequenced material: peripheral blood. This sequence joins TRBV11-2 and TRBJ1-1; no clear D gene. This TCR was recovered from a human donor in a cohort sampled during active COVID-19. CDR3 sequence (DNA): TGTGCCAGCAGCCGCAAAACCTCGGCAGGCACTGAAGCTTTCTTT. Its translation is CASSRKTSAGTEAFF.